This TCR beta chain was recorded in a study of blood T cell repertoires in COVID-19. Germline CDR1 SGHTA, CDR2 FQGTGA. This CDR3 has 19 residues. Trimming took 5 bases from V and 4 from J; bases not matched to a gene: 16. Assay used: immunoSEQ multiplex PCR; TCRdb lists only in-frame clones, some missing. Among over 95,000 clones listed, roughly 91% were seen once. Source material: peripheral blood. The receptor's source is a human donor with acute or convalescent COVID-19. The donor label of this sample is uncertain. The chain joins TRBV7-3 to TRBJ2-1, with 11 bases aligning to TRBD2. Here the CDR3 DNA reads TGTGCCAGCAGCCTACAACCTCAACTAGCGGGGGCGGGTTACAATGAGCAGTTCTTC. Translating gives CASSLQPQLAGAGYNEQFF.